This T cell receptor (beta chain) appears in the sequencing data of a study of cytomegalovirus exposure and HLA in healthy donors. Notes on the study in general: Most TCRs appeared rarely, but some public TCRs recurred in many donors.

Worth noting for this clone: As yet, its antigen is unknown.

It was with 60 Vbeta and 13 Jbeta primers that the PCR ran. As handled by the study authors: Later analysis identified 80 million to 90 million unique TCR beta chains, approximately 11 million shared. Sequenced by immunoSEQ multiplex PCR; TCRdb stores in-frame clones only, minus some. The V and J calls and the clone size are those of that table, but D and trimming were determined from the DNA. The table lists approximately 140,000 clones, 79% of them singletons, with 6.3% in the top ten. Trimming left V 2 bases short and J 2 bases short, with 14 bases between. The CDR3 consists of 15 residues. The germline gives CDR1 SQVTM, CDR2 ANQGSEA.

This receptor was taken from a man aged 45-65 years in good health and CMV-seropositive. Sample: PBMCs. The genes are TRBV29-1 and TRBJ2-3; D call uncertain. The CDR3 DNA sequence: TGCAGCGTTGAATACGGTTTCGATCCCACAGATACGCAGTATTTT. Translating gives CSVEYGFDPTDTQYF.